The TCR beta chain under discussion was sequenced for a study of a mutant IDH1 vaccine in newly diagnosed glioma. Study as a whole: Beforehand, treatment had been radiotherapy, temozolomide, or both; the majority received both. Study findings and constraints: Vaccination induced immune responses in around 93% of patients.

Described time point: week 5, during vaccination. Each vaccine dose was 300 ug of mutant IDH1 20-mer peptide, with topical imiquimod. Each of the donors came in with new WHO grade 3 or 4 astrocytomas that were IDH1-mutant and ATRX-lost. This table comes from immunoSEQ multiplex PCR, and its TCRdb copy is limited to in-frame clones, with some not included. The top ten hold 6.5% to 8.5% of the sample, which has about 53,000 clones, about 86% seen once. This CDR3 contains 14 residues. In germline, CDR1 is SGHDT, CDR2 YYEEEE. V was shortened by 2 bases and J by 3 bases, with 8 bases between the two germline ends. The sample holds a few counts of this clone. Its target is not known.

This receptor was obtained from a woman aged 45-65 years with glioma. The sample in question was PBMCs, obtained from a glioma patient whose treatment included an IDH1 peptide vaccine. The chain carries TRBV5-6 and TRBJ1-4; D ambiguous. DNA of the CDR3: TGTGCCAGCAGCTTAAGGTCCCCTAATGAAAAACTGTTTTTT. Protein: CASSLRSPNEKLFF.